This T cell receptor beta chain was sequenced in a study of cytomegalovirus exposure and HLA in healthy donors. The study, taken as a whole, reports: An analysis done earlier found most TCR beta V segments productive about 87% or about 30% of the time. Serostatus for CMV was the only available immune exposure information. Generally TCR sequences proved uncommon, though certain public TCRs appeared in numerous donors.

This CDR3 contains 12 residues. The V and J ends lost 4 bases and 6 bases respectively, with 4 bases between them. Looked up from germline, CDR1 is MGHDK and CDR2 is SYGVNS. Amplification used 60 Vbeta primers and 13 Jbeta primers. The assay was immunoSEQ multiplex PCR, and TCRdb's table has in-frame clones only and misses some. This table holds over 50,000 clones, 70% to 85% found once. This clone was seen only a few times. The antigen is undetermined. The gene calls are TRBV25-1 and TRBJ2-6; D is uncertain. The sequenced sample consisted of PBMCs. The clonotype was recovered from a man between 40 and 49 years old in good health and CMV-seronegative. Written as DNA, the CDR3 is TGTGCCAGCAGTGTTATGGCCAACGTCCTGACTTTC. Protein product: CASSVMANVLTF.